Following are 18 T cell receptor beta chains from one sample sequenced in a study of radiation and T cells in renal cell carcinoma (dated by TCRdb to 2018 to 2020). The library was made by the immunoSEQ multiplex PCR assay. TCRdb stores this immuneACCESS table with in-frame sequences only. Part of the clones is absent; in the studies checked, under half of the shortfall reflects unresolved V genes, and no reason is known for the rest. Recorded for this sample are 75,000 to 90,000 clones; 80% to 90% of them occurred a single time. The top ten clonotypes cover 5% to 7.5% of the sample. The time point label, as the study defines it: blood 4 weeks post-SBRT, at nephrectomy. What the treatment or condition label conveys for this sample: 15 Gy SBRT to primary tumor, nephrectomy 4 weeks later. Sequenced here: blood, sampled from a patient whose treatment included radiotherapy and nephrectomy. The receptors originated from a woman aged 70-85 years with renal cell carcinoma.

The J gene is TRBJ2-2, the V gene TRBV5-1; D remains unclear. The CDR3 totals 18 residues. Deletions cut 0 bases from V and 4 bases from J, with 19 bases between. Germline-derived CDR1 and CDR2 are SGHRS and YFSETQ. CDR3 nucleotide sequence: TGCGCCAGCAGCTTGGGGACCTTCTATCCGAATATCACCGGGGAGCTGTTTTTT. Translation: CASSLGTFYPNITGELFF.

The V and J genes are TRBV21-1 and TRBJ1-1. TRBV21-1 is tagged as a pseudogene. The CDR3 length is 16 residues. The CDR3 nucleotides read TGTGCCAGCAGCAAAGTCGGGGGAGGGCCGAACACTGAAGCTTTCTTT. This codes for CASSKVGGGPNTEAFF.

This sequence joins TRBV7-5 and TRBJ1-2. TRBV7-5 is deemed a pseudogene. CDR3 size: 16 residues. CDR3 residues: CASKGETPLRNYGYTF. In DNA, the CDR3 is TGTGCCTCGAAAGGGGAGACACCCTTAAGGAACTATGGCTACACCTTC.

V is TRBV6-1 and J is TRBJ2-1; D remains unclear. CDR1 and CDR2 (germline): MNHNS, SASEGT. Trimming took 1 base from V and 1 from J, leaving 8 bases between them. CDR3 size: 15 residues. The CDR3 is CASSEGAASYNEQFF. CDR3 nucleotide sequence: TGTGCCAGCAGTGAAGGGGCAGCATCCTACAATGAGCAGTTCTTC.

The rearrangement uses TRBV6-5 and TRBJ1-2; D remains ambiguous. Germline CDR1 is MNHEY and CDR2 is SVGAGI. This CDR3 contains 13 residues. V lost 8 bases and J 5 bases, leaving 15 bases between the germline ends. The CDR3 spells CASARGSIYGYTF. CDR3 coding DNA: TGTGCCAGCGCCCGCGGCTCCATATATGGCTACACCTTC.

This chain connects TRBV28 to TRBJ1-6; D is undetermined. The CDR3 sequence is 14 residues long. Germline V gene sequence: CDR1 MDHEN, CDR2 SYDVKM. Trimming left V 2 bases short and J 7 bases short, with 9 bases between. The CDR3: CASSLGRKNSPLHF. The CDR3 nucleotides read TGTGCCAGCAGTTTAGGCCGGAAAAATTCACCCCTCCACTTT.

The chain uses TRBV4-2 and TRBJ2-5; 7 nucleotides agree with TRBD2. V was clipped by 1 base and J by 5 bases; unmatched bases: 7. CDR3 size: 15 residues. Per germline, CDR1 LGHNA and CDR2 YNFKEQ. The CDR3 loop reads CASSQGPSGFETQYF. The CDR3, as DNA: TGTGCCAGCAGCCAAGGCCCTAGCGGCTTCGAGACCCAGTACTTC.

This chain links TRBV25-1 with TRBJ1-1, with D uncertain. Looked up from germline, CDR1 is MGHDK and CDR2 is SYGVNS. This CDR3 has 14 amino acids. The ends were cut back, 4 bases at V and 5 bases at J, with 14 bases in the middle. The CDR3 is CASSVEGKGTEAFF. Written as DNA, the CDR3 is TGTGCCAGCAGTGTTGAAGGGAAAGGGACTGAAGCTTTCTTT.

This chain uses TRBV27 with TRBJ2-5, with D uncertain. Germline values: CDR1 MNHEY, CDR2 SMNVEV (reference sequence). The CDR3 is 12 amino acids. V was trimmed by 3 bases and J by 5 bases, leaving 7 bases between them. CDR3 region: CASSFSGETQYF. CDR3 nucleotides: TGTGCCAGCAGTTTCTCTGGGGAGACCCAGTACTTC.

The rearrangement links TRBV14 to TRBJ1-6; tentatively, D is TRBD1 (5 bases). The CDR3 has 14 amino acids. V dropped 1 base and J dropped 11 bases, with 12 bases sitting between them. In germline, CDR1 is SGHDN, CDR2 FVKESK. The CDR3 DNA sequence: TGTGCCAGCAGCCAAGGGTCAGGGATCCCACCCCTCCACTTT. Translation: CASSQGSGIPPLHF.

The CDR3 DNA reads as TGTGCCAGCAGCTTAAGCCGTGGGGGCAGAGAGACCCAGTACTTC. Translating gives CASSLSRGGRETQYF. The chain has TRBV7-2 and TRBJ2-5; possible D gene TRBD1, 6 bases. V shed 2 bases and J shed 4 bases, with 14 bases lying between them. Germline V gene data show CDR1 as SGHTA and CDR2 as FQGNSA. This CDR3 has 15 amino acids.

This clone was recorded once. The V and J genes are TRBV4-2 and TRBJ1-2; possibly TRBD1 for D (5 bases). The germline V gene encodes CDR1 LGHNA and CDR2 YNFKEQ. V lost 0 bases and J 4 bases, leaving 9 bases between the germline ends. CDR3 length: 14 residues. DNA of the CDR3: TGTGCCAGCAGCCAAGATCGACAGCCCTATGGCTACACCTTC. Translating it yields CASSQDRQPYGYTF.

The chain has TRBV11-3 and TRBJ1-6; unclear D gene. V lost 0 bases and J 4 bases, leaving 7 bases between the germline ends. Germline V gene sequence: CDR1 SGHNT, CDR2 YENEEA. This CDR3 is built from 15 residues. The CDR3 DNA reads TGTGCCAGCAGCTTAGAGTCATCTTATAATTCACCCCTCCACTTT. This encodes CASSLESSYNSPLHF.

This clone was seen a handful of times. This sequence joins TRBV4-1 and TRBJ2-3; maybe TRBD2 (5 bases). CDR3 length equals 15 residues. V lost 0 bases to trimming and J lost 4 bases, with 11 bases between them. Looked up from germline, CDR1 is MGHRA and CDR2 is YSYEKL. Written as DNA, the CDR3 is TGCGCCAGCAGCCAAGAATGGTCGGGGTCAGATACGCAGTATTTT. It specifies CASSQEWSGSDTQYF.

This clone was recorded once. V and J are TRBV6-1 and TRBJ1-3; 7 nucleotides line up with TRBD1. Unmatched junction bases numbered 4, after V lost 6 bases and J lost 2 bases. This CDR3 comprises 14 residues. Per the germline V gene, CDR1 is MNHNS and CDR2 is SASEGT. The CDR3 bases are TGTGCCAGCAGCGCAGGGGGGGCTGGAAACACCATATATTTT. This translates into CASSAGGAGNTIYF.

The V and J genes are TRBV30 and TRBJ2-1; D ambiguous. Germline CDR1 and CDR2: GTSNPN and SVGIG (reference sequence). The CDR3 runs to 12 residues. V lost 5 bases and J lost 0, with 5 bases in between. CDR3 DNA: TGTGCCTGGGCTAGCTCCTACAATGAGCAGTTCTTC. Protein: CAWASSYNEQFF. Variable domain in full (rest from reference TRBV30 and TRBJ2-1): SQTIHQWPATLVQPVGSPLSLECTVEGTSNPNLYWYRQAAGRGLQLLFYSVGIGQISSEVPQNLSASRPQDRQFILSSKKLLLSDSGFYLCAWASSYNEQFFGPGTRLTVL.

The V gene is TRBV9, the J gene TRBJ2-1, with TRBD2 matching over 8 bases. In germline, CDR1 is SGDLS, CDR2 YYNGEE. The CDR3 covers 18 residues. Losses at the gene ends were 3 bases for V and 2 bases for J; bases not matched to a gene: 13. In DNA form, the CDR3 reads TGTGCCAGCAGCGAGGGGTCTGGGGCGGGGGGCCCCTACAATGAGCAGTTCTTC. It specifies CASSEGSGAGGPYNEQFF. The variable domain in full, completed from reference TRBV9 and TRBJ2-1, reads DSGVTQTPKHLITATGQRVTLRCSPRSGDLSVYWYQQSLDQGLQFLIQYYNGEERAKGNILERFSAQQFPDLHSELNLSSLELGDSALYFCASSEGSGAGGPYNEQFFGPGTRLTVL.

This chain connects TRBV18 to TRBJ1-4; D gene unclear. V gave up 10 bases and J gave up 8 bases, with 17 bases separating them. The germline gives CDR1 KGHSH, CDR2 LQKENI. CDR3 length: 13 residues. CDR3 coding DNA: TGTGCCACCACTTTCGGGGTACGGGAAAAACTGTTTTTT. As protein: CATTFGVREKLFF. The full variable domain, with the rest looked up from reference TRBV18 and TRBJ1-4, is NAGVMQNPRHLVRRRGQEARLRCSPMKGHSHVYWYRQLPEEGLKFMVYLQKENIIDESGMPKERFSAEFPKEGPSILRIQQVVRGDSAAYFCATTFGVREKLFFGSGTQLSVL.